A single sample is the source of the 27 T cell receptor beta chains below, sequenced in a study of cytomegalovirus exposure and HLA in healthy donors. PCR involved 60 Vbeta and 13 Jbeta primers. The protocol was immunoSEQ multiplex PCR, while the TCRdb copy is restricted to in-frame clones and leaves out a portion. The table has around 140,000 clones, about 64% seen once. The sequencing input was PBMCs. The receptor set was obtained from a woman aged 40 to 50 in good health and CMV-seronegative.

About this clone: Other DNA sequences from this sample encode an identical CDR3 as well. J is TRBJ1-2 and V is TRBV5-1; D not resolved. Germline CDR1 SGHRS, CDR2 YFSETQ. V was pared by 5 bases and J by 5 bases, with 19 bases between. This CDR3 comprises 15 residues. The CDR3: CASRAQTYEIYGYTF. The CDR3 region has the DNA TGCGCCAGCAGAGCCCAGACATATGAGATTTATGGCTACACCTTC.

The V and J genes are TRBV6-1 and TRBJ2-5, with 8 bases fitting TRBD1. Per germline, CDR1 MNHNS and CDR2 SASEGT. V shed 5 bases and J 5 bases; nucleotides not matched to a gene: 7. The CDR3 is 14 residues long. The CDR3 nucleotides are TGTGCCAGCAGTATTCCAGGGGGCAGGGAGACCCAGTACTTC. Translated, it gives CASSIPGGRETQYF.

The V gene is TRBV19, the J gene TRBJ1-1; 7 nucleotides line up with TRBD1. Trimming removed 7 bases from V and 4 bases from J; junction bases left unmatched: 9. Per the germline V gene, CDR1 is LNHDA and CDR2 is SQIVND (reference sequence). The CDR3 sequence is 14 residues long. The CDR3 DNA is TGTGCCAGTACCTCGACAGGGTGGGGCACTGAAGCTTTCTTT. Protein: CASTSTGWGTEAFF.

This clone occurred a few times. J is TRBJ1-1 and V is TRBV19; TRBD1 matches at 9 bases. Unmatched junction bases numbered 5, after V lost 4 bases and J lost 5 bases. The CDR3 length is 14 residues. Per the germline V gene, CDR1 is LNHDA and CDR2 is SQIVND (reference sequence). The DNA of the CDR3 is TGTGCCAGTAGTAAGGACAGGGGAGGGACTGAAGCTTTCTTT. Protein product: CASSKDRGGTEAFF. Full variable domain (missing parts from reference TRBV19 and TRBJ1-1): DGGITQSPKYLFRKEGQNVTLSCEQNLNHDAMYWYRQDPGQGLRLIYYSQIVNDFQKGDIAEGYSVSREKKESFPLTVTSAQKNPTAFYLCASSKDRGGTEAFFGQGTRLTVV.

This chain joins TRBV5-1 and TRBJ2-7; possible D gene TRBD1, 5 bases. CDR1 and CDR2 (germline): SGHRS, YFSETQ. The CDR3 runs to 14 residues. V was clipped by 0 bases and J by 2 bases, with 9 bases between them. This chain's CDR3 is CASSLGGSTYEQYF. CDR3 nucleotides: TGCGCCAGCAGCTTGGGGGGCAGTACCTACGAGCAGTACTTC.

J is TRBJ1-1 and V is TRBV19, with TRBD1 identical over 7 bases. V shed 5 bases and J 0 bases; nucleotides not matched to a gene: 6. This CDR3 is built from 15 residues. Germline V gives CDR1 LNHDA, CDR2 SQIVND (reference sequence). The CDR3, as DNA: TGTGCCAGTAGTGACAGGGTACAGATGAACACTGAAGCTTTCTTT. Amino acids: CASSDRVQMNTEAFF. Complete variable domain (other parts from reference TRBV19 and TRBJ1-1): DGGITQSPKYLFRKEGQNVTLSCEQNLNHDAMYWYRQDPGQGLRLIYYSQIVNDFQKGDIAEGYSVSREKKESFPLTVTSAQKNPTAFYLCASSDRVQMNTEAFFGQGTRLTVV.

This chain connects TRBV7-8 to TRBJ2-1; 7 bases are shared with TRBD1. Germline V gene lookup returns CDR1 SGHVS and CDR2 FQNEAQ. The CDR3 spans 18 residues. V shed 0 bases and J 5 bases; nucleotides not matched to a gene: 13. CDR3 nucleotide sequence: TGTGCCAGCAGCTTAGCGCTTGCAGGGGGATACGTGCACAATGAGCAGTTCTTC. The encoded protein is CASSLALAGGYVHNEQFF.

This chain joins TRBV7-2 and TRBJ2-5, with D perhaps matching TRBD2 (5 bases). V was cut by 0 bases and J by 5 bases, with 13 bases left in between. CDR1 and CDR2 (germline): SGHTA, FQGNSA. This CDR3 contains 15 residues. CDR3 nucleotide sequence: TGTGCCAGCAGCTTAGCGGGGTCGGGGAGTGAGACCCAGTACTTC. Protein: CASSLAGSGSETQYF.

The chain joins TRBV5-4 to TRBJ2-5; 10 bases are shared with TRBD2. Germline V lookup: CDR1 SGHNT, CDR2 YYREEE (reference sequence). The CDR3 extends over 16 amino acids. J was trimmed by 4 bases and V by 0 bases; bases with no gene match: 6. This CDR3 is CASSLEVAGGGETQYF. CDR3 DNA: TGTGCCAGCAGCTTGGAGGTAGCGGGGGGTGGAGAGACCCAGTACTTC.

The V gene is TRBV9, the J gene TRBJ2-7, with D tentatively TRBD1 (6 bases). The V and J ends lost 3 bases and 2 bases respectively, with 12 bases between them. In germline, CDR1 is SGDLS, CDR2 YYNGEE. The CDR3 totals 14 residues. The CDR3 protein is CASSATTGTYEQYF. CDR3 nucleotide sequence: TGTGCCAGCAGCGCTACCACAGGGACCTACGAGCAGTACTTC.

The CDR3 is CASSSTGSSYLHEQYF. Here the CDR3 DNA reads TGCGCCAGCAGCTCTACAGGATCTTCCTATCTCCACGAGCAGTACTTC. This chain links TRBV5-1 with TRBJ2-7; D is perhaps TRBD1 (5 bases). Trimming stripped 3 bases from V and 5 bases from J, with 21 bases between. Looked up from germline, CDR1 is SGHRS and CDR2 is YFSETQ. This CDR3 has 16 residues. The whole variable domain, remainder taken from reference TRBV5-1 and TRBJ2-7, is KAGVTQTPRYLIKTRGQQVTLSCSPISGHRSVSWYQQTPGQGLQFLFEYFSETQRNKGNFPGRFSGRQFSNSRSEMNVSTLELGDSALYLCASSSTGSSYLHEQYFGPGTRLTVT.

The chain recombines TRBV30 with TRBJ1-1, with 10 bases aligning to TRBD1. Germline trimming cut 5 bases from V and 4 bases from J; bases unmatched to any gene: 4. Germline assignment: CDR1 GTSNPN and CDR2 SVGIG (reference sequence). The CDR3 extends over 13 amino acids. The CDR3 region has the DNA TGTGCCTGGGAGGACAGGGGGGGCACTGAAGCTTTCTTT. Translating gives CAWEDRGGTEAFF.

The V and J genes are TRBV13 and TRBJ2-2; perhaps TRBD1 as D (5 bases). Trimming took 8 bases from V and 1 from J, leaving 11 bases between them. Per germline, CDR1 PRHDT and CDR2 FYEKMQ (reference sequence). The CDR3 totals 14 residues. Written as DNA, the CDR3 is TGTGCCAGCGTCCGTGACAGGAACACCGGGGAGCTGTTTTTT. Encoded protein: CASVRDRNTGELFF.

This clone was seen a handful of times. The rearrangement joins TRBV6-5 to TRBJ1-2, with 10 positions matching TRBD1. Germline V CDR1 and CDR2: MNHEY, SVGAGI. This CDR3 spans 14 amino acids. V was pared by 5 bases and J by 5 bases, with 5 bases of the junction left unmatched. The CDR3 DNA sequence: TGTGCCAGCAGTCGACAGGGGGCCGGGTATGGCTACACCTTC. Amino acid sequence: CASSRQGAGYGYTF.

The genes are TRBV28 and TRBJ1-2; 11 bases map to TRBD1. The CDR3 sequence is 14 residues long. V shed 5 bases, J shed 8 bases, and the junction held 7 bases outside the gene matches. The germline V gene has CDR1 MDHEN and CDR2 SYDVKM. The chain's CDR3 is CASSSGQGARGYTF. The CDR3 DNA reads TGTGCCAGCAGTAGCGGACAGGGGGCGAGGGGCTACACCTTC.

This clone was counted only a few times. The gene calls are TRBV6-1 and TRBJ1-3, with D unclear. Trimming removed 1 base from V and 4 bases from J, with 8 bases in between. Germline V gene sequence: CDR1 MNHNS, CDR2 SASEGT. There are 14 residues in the CDR3. The DNA of the CDR3 is TGTGCCAGCAGTGAAGGGGCTTGGGGAAACACCATATATTTT. The encoded protein is CASSEGAWGNTIYF.

The chain has TRBV7-9 and TRBJ1-1; D gene uncertain. Trimming removed 5 bases at V and 1 base at J, with 8 bases between. CDR1 is SEHNR and CDR2 is FQNEAQ in the germline V gene (reference sequence). The CDR3 has 13 residues. The CDR3 loop reads CASSPTENTEAFF. Written as DNA, the CDR3 is TGTGCCAGCAGCCCTACAGAGAACACTGAAGCTTTCTTT. Full variable domain (outside the CDR3, taken from reference TRBV7-9 and TRBJ1-1): DTGVSQNPRHKITKRGQNVTFRCDPISEHNRLYWYRQTLGQGPEFLTYFQNEAQLEKSRLLSDRFSAERPKGSFSTLEIQRTEQGDSAMYLCASSPTENTEAFFGQGTRLTVV.

V is TRBV7-9 and J is TRBJ1-1; D possibly corresponds to TRBD1 (5 bases). In germline, CDR1 is SEHNR, CDR2 FQNEAQ (reference sequence). V shed 5 bases and J shed 4 bases, with 17 bases lying between them. The CDR3 contains 15 residues. CDR3 amino acids: CASSPGGRVGTEAFF. DNA for the CDR3: TGTGCCAGCAGCCCCGGTGGCAGGGTGGGCACTGAAGCTTTCTTT. The complete variable domain, with remaining parts taken from reference TRBV7-9 and TRBJ1-1, reads DTGVSQNPRHKITKRGQNVTFRCDPISEHNRLYWYRQTLGQGPEFLTYFQNEAQLEKSRLLSDRFSAERPKGSFSTLEIQRTEQGDSAMYLCASSPGGRVGTEAFFGQGTRLTVV.

The chain joins TRBV2 to TRBJ1-1; possibly TRBD1 for D (5 bases). The CDR3 consists of 15 residues. V was shortened by 3 bases and J by 1 base, with 12 bases between the two germline ends. Germline V lookup: CDR1 SNHLY, CDR2 FYNNEI. Written as DNA, the CDR3 is TGTGCCAGCAGTGACAGGGCTCGAACGAACACTGAAGCTTTCTTT. Protein sequence: CASSDRARTNTEAFF.

The gene calls are TRBV7-6 and TRBJ2-2, with TRBD2 as a possible D gene (6 bases). V was clipped by 1 base and J by 5 bases, with 17 bases between them. Per the germline V gene, CDR1 is SGHVS and CDR2 is FNYEAQ. The CDR3 is 17 residues long. CDR3 sequence: CASSLGPGEASTGELFF. The CDR3 DNA follows: TGTGCCAGCAGCTTAGGCCCCGGGGAGGCTTCGACCGGGGAGCTGTTTTTT. The variable domain in full, completed from reference TRBV7-6 and TRBJ2-2, reads GAGVSQSPRYKVTKRGQDVALRCDPISGHVSLYWYRQALGQGPEFLTYFNYEAQQDKSGLPNDRFSAERPEGSISTLTIQRTEQRDSAMYRCASSLGPGEASTGELFFGEGSRLTVL.

CDR3 residues: CASRRGQGSYEQYF. Here the CDR3 DNA reads TGTGCCAGCCGACGAGGACAGGGCTCCTACGAGCAGTACTTC. The chain combines TRBV27 with TRBJ2-7, with TRBD1 matching over 8 bases. The CDR3 is 14 amino acids. Trimming cost V 8 bases and J 0 bases; bases outside gene matches: 6. CDR1 and CDR2 (germline): MNHEY, SMNVEV (reference sequence).

V gene TRBV19 combines with J gene TRBJ1-1, with D perhaps matching TRBD1 (5 bases). From germline, CDR1 is LNHDA and CDR2 SQIVND (reference sequence). Deletions cut 6 bases from V and 3 bases from J, with 17 bases between. The CDR3 length is 15 residues. CDR3 protein: CASRPPRGLHTEAFF. In DNA form, the CDR3 reads TGTGCCAGTAGACCACCTCGGGGACTGCACACTGAAGCTTTCTTT.

This clone has more than one count but fewer than ten. CDR3 in DNA: TGTGCCAGTAGTATAACTAGCGGGGTCAACAATGAGCAGTTCTTC. It yields the protein CASSITSGVNNEQFF. The chain couples TRBV19 to TRBJ2-1, with 10 positions matching TRBD2. V lost 2 bases and J lost 5; bases outside the gene matches: 3. The length of the CDR3 is 15 residues. Germline V lookup: CDR1 LNHDA, CDR2 SQIVND (reference sequence).

The chain is built from TRBV7-2 and TRBJ1-1; TRBD1 might be the D (5 bases). V was clipped by 1 base and J by 7 bases, with 13 bases between them. Per the germline V gene, CDR1 is SGHTA and CDR2 is FQGNSA. This CDR3 spans 14 amino acids. CDR3 in DNA: TGTGCCAGCAGCTTAGGGGTTACAGGTATTGAAGCTTTCTTT. Its translation: CASSLGVTGIEAFF.

This clone was observed a single time. V gene TRBV27 combines with J gene TRBJ1-1; tentative D call: TRBD1 (6 bases). The CDR3 sequence is 13 residues long. CDR1 is MNHEY and CDR2 is SMNVEV in the germline V gene (reference sequence). Trimming left V 5 bases short and J 4 bases short, with 11 bases between. The CDR3 bases are TGTGCCAGCAGTCCAACAGGGAGCACTGAAGCTTTCTTT. Translated, it gives CASSPTGSTEAFF.

This CDR3 reads CASSLPSPVHNYGYTF. CDR3 in DNA: TGTGCCAGCAGCTTACCTTCCCCGGTCCATAACTATGGCTACACCTTC. The chain joins TRBV11-3 to TRBJ1-2; D not resolved. CDR3 length equals 16 residues. Looked up from germline, CDR1 is SGHNT and CDR2 is YENEEA. V was shortened by 2 bases and J by 1 base, with 14 bases between the two germline ends.

V is TRBV19 and J is TRBJ2-7, with D possibly being TRBD1 (6 bases). This CDR3 is built from 15 residues. In germline, CDR1 is LNHDA, CDR2 SQIVND (reference sequence). V was clipped by 8 bases and J by 0 bases, with 17 bases between them. The CDR3 protein is CASRQTGVSSYEQYF. The CDR3 DNA is TGTGCCAGTCGGCAGACAGGTGTAAGCTCCTACGAGCAGTACTTC. Filled out from reference TRBV19 and TRBJ2-7, the complete variable domain reads DGGITQSPKYLFRKEGQNVTLSCEQNLNHDAMYWYRQDPGQGLRLIYYSQIVNDFQKGDIAEGYSVSREKKESFPLTVTSAQKNPTAFYLCASRQTGVSSYEQYFGPGTRLTVT.